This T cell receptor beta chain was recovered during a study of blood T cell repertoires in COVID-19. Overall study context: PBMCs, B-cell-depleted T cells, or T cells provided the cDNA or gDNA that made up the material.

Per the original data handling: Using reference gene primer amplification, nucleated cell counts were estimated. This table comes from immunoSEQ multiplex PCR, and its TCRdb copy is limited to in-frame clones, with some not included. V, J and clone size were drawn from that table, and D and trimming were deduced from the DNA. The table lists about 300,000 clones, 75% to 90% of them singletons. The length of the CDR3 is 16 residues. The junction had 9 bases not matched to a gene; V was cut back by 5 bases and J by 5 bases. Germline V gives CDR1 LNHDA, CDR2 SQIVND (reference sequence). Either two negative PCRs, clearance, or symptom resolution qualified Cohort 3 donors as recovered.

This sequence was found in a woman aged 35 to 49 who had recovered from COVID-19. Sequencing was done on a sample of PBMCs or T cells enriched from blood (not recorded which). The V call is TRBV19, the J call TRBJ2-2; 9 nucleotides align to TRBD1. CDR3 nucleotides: TGTGCCAGTAGTGTAACAGGGGGCTTTGGTACCGGGGAGCTGTTTTTT. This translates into CASSVTGGFGTGELFF. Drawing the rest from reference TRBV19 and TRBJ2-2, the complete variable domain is DGGITQSPKYLFRKEGQNVTLSCEQNLNHDAMYWYRQDPGQGLRLIYYSQIVNDFQKGDIAEGYSVSREKKESFPLTVTSAQKNPTAFYLCASSVTGGFGTGELFFGEGSRLTVL.